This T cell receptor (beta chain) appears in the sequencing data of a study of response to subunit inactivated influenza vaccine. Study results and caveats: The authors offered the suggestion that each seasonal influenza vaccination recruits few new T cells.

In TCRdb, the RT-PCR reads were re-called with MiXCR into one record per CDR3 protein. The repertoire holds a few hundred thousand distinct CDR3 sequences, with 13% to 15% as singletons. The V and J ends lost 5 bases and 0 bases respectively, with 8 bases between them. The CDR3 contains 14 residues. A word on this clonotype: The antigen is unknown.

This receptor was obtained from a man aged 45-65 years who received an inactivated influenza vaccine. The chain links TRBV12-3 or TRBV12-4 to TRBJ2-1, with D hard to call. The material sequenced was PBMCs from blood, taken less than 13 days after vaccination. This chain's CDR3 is CASSAKSSYNEQFF. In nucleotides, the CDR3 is TGTGCCAGCAGTGCAAAAAGCTCCTACAATGAGCAGTTCTTC.